This T cell receptor (beta chain) was captured by sequencing in a study of OX40 agonist ivuxolimab in advanced cancers. Study results and caveats: Undetermined was the antigen specificity of the expanded peripheral T cells.

As regards this clone: Its antigen is not known.

Assay used: immunoSEQ multiplex PCR; TCRdb lists only in-frame clones, some missing. The table includes over 55,000 clones, around 83% detected once. The source of this sequence is an adult with an advanced solid tumor such as melanoma, head and neck, liver or kidney cancer. The sequencing used CD4+ or CD8+ T cells sorted from blood, collected in a trial of the OX40 agonist ivuxolimab.

CDR3 in DNA: TGTGCCAGCAGCTTATCCGTGGGCAGGGTATCCACGGGCTACACCTTC. Translation gives CASSLSVGRVSTGYTF. The chain recombines TRBV7-9 with TRBJ1-2, with a possible D match to TRBD1 (5 bases). The CDR3 loop spans 16 amino acids. Trimming pared 2 bases from V and 8 bases from J, leaving 21 bases between. CDR1 SEHNR and CDR2 FQNEAQ come from the germline V gene (reference sequence).